This T cell receptor (beta chain) was captured in a study of T cell responses to AZD1222 COVID-19 vaccine. Whole-study findings and limits: Only a handful of people who got AZD1222 tested seropositive at baseline. As reported, nearly half of all spike-specific TCRs target variant regions that are unmutated. Clonal diversity was possibly underestimated, and the donors were mostly white British, with more females.

CDR3 length: 15 residues. Germline V gene lookup returns CDR1 SGHAT and CDR2 FQNNGV. The J segment lost 5 bases and the V segment lost 4 bases, leaving 11 bases of the junction unmatched. In the case of this clone: Its cognate antigen is unknown.

TCRdb's copy holds only in-frame clones and misses some; the assay was immunoSEQ multiplex PCR. The data hold 120,000 or so clones, with around 83% observed a single time. The chain couples TRBV11-2 to TRBJ2-7, with 7 nucleotides matching TRBD2. Sequenced here: peripheral blood, sampled 28 days after the second AZD1222 dose. The TCR sequence derives from an adult who received the AZD1222 COVID-19 vaccine. This chain's CDR3 is CASSWRGREVDEQYF. CDR3 bases: TGTGCCAGCAGCTGGCGGGGTCGGGAGGTCGACGAGCAGTACTTC.